This T cell receptor (beta chain) is drawn from a study of early T cells in non-severe SARS-CoV-2 infection. At the level of the study: The chains were unpaired, and the sequenced material was bulk RNA from unsorted whole blood.

Whole-study findings and limits: Anti-spike CD8 responses were favored in VDJdb matching, and private and CD4 specificities were missed.

The CDR3 is made up of 16 amino acids. V was pared by 5 bases and J by 1 base, with 15 bases between. Per the germline V gene, CDR1 is SGHVS and CDR2 is FQNEAQ. This clonotype was found a few times. The antigen is undetermined. Individual cDNA molecules were tagged with unique molecular identifiers. TCRdb re-derived calls from the 5' RACE reads in MiXCR, one entry per CDR3 protein. The table includes fewer than 120,000 distinct CDR3 sequences, around an eighth detected once. The clonotype comes from an adult who was a healthcare worker with PCR-confirmed SARS-CoV-2 infection or an uninfected control (not recorded which). The chain links TRBV7-8 to TRBJ1-5, with unresolved D. Specimen: whole blood, collected at baseline. The DNA of the CDR3 is TGTGCCAGCAGCCTAACCCGAGGCCTCAGCAATCAGCCCCAGCATTTT. As protein: CASSLTRGLSNQPQHF.